This is a list of T cell receptor beta chains from one sample in a study of T cell responses to AZD1222 COVID-19 vaccine. TCRdb keeps only in-frame clones here, not all; method: immunoSEQ multiplex PCR. Seen here are about 92,000 clones, just over 90% observed once, and the top ten hold 22%. Material: peripheral blood, obtained on day 0 of AZD1222 vaccination. The receptors were sampled from an adult in good health. Both conserved end residues are part of each CDR3. The D gene is left open where the match is weak. Expanded clones get a size class; other rows say once, few or many, or leave the size out.

>TRBD1|TRBJ1-6|NA|TRBV5-1
TGCGCCAGCAGCTTGGGCGGGCCCAGGGGGAGTTCACCCCTCCACTTT
CASSLGGPRGSSPLHF
>NA|TRBJ1-1|NA|TRBV2
TGTGCCAGCAGTGGAGACCGTGCCACTGAAGCTTTCTTT
CASSGDRATEAFF
>TRBD1|TRBJ1-2|NA|TRBV7-2
TGTGCCAGCAGCTTTAACAGGGGTGACTATGGCTACACCTTC
CASSFNRGDYGYTF
>NA|TRBJ2-7|NA|TRBV5-1
TGCGTCAGCAGCTTGGAAAGGGGGGGATACGAGCAGTACTTC
CVSSLERGGYEQYF
>NA|TRBJ2-2|NA|TRBV5-4
TGTGCCAGCAGCTTAGCCCTATCGAACACCGGGGAGCTGTTTTTT
CASSLALSNTGELFF
>NA|TRBJ1-4|NA|TRBV6-5
TGTGCCAGCAGTCCGAAGGGGTTAGGGTTGGGAAAACTGTTTTTT
CASSPKGLGLGKLFF
>NA|TRBJ1-1|NA|TRBV6-5
TGTGCCAGCAACAACGCGGGCACTGAAGCTTTCTTT
CASNNAGTEAFF
>NA|TRBJ2-3|NA|TRBV10-3
TGTGCCATCAGTGAGTCTGAACGGGGGGCGGGTACAGATACGCAGTATTTT
CAISESERGAGTDTQYF
>TRBD1|TRBJ1-2|NA|TRBV5-1
TGCGCCAGCCGGGGACAGGGCTACTATGGCTACACCTTC
CASRGQGYYGYTF
>TRBD1|TRBJ1-2|once|TRBV6-5
TGTGCCAGCAGTCCCTCACAGGGGACCTATGGCTACACCTTC
CASSPSQGTYGYTF
>NA|TRBJ2-1|NA|TRBV5-1
TGCGCCAGCAGCTCCCAAAGACAGACCTACAATGAGCAGTTCTTC
CASSSQRQTYNEQFF
>TRBD1|TRBJ2-2|NA|TRBV5-1
TGCGCCAGCAGCCTACAACCGGGACAGGACCTCACCGGGGAGCTGTTTTTT
CASSLQPGQDLTGELFF
>NA|TRBJ1-5|NA|TRBV7-2
TGTGCCAGCAGCCTAGACTCCCCTGGCCAGCCCCAGCATTTT
CASSLDSPGQPQHF
>TRBD1|TRBJ2-1|NA|TRBV9
TGTGCCAGCAGCGTAGGGGGACAGGGGGCCTACAATGAGCAGTTCTTC
CASSVGGQGAYNEQFF
>NA|TRBJ2-5|once|TRBV4-2
TGTGCCAGCAGCCCAGGAAGGTTCGGAAACGGGCAAGAGACCCAGTACTTC
CASSPGRFGNGQETQYF
>NA|TRBJ2-2|NA|TRBV6-4
TGTGCCAGCAGCGGGACATCCTTCGGGGGCGGGGAGCTGTTTTTT
CASSGTSFGGGELFF
>TRBD1|TRBJ2-2|NA|TRBV18
TGTGCCAGCTCACCAAATCACCGGGACAGCGGGGAGCTGTTTTTT
CASSPNHRDSGELFF
>TRBD2|TRBJ2-3|NA|TRBV11-2
TGTGCCAGCAGCTTAGTCGCCGGGACTAGCGGCACAGATACGCAGTATTTT
CASSLVAGTSGTDTQYF
>TRBD1|TRBJ1-1|once|TRBV6-5
TGTGCCAGCAGGGCCCCTGACAGGGGACGAGCTTTCTTT
CASRAPDRGRAFF
>NA|TRBJ1-2|NA|TRBV19
TGTGCCAGTAGTATCGACGGAAAGCGGGGTGGCTACACCTTC
CASSIDGKRGGYTF
>TRBD1|TRBJ1-1|few|TRBV28
TGTGCCAGCAGTTTCTTTATGGGACAGGGGAACACTGAAGCTTTCTTT
CASSFFMGQGNTEAFF
>TRBD1|TRBJ2-1|NA|TRBV29-1
TGCAGCGTTGGGCGACAGGGGGCGCGAAATGAGCAGTTCTTC
CSVGRQGARNEQFF
>NA|TRBJ1-3|NA|TRBV7-2
TGTGCCAGCAGCCCCCACACCAGCTCTGGAAACACCATATATTTT
CASSPHTSSGNTIYF
>NA|TRBJ1-5|NA|TRBV6-2/TRBV6-3
TGTGCCAGCAACCCCGACGGCTCATATAGCAATCAGCCCCAGCATTTT
CASNPDGSYSNQPQHF
>NA|TRBJ1-1|few|TRBV6-5
TGTGCCAGCTTGGCGAACACTGAAGCTTTCTTT
CASLANTEAFF
>NA|TRBJ2-7|NA|TRBV6-5
TGTGCCAGCAGCACCCATAACTACGAGCAGTACTTC
CASSTHNYEQYF
>NA|TRBJ2-1|NA|TRBV6-2/TRBV6-3
TGTGCCAGCAGCCCCGTTCTGGGGAGGAGCCCTACGTATGAGCAGTTCTTC
CASSPVLGRSPTYEQFF
>NA|TRBJ1-5|NA|TRBV12-3/TRBV12-4
TGTGCCAGCAGTTTGGGGCAGCCCCAGCATTTT
CASSLGQPQHF
>NA|TRBJ2-2|NA|TRBV7-7
TGTGCTAGCCGGGACTTCAACACCGGGGAGCTGTTTTTT
CASRDFNTGELFF
>NA|TRBJ1-2|NA|TRBV2
TGTGCCAGCAATTGGCGACCTTATGGCTACACCTTC
CASNWRPYGYTF
>NA|TRBJ1-3|NA|TRBV10-3
TGTGCCATCAGTGCCTCTGGGGACCCTGGAAACACCATATATTTT
CAISASGDPGNTIYF
>TRBD1|TRBJ1-1|NA|TRBV7-2
TGTGCCAGCAGACAGGGACAGGGAGGGGCGAACACTGAAGCTTTCTTT
CASRQGQGGANTEAFF